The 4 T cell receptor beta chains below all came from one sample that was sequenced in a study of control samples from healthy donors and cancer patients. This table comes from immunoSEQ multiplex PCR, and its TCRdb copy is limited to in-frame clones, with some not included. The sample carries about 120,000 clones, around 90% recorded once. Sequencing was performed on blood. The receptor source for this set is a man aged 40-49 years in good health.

The chain's CDR3 is CASSLYSGQGETQYF. Here the CDR3 DNA reads TGTGCCAGCAGCCTATACTCGGGACAGGGGGAGACCCAGTACTTC. The V gene is TRBV7-9, the J gene TRBJ2-5; TRBD1 matches at 10 bases. The ends lost 5 bases at V and 5 bases at J; junction bases unmatched: 8. This CDR3 is built from 15 residues. Germline V CDR1 and CDR2: SEHNR, FQNEAQ (reference sequence).

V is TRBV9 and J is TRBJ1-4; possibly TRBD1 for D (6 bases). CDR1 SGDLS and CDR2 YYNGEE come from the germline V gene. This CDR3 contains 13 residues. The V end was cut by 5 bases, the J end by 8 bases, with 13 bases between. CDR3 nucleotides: TGTGCCAGCAGTAGGGGGTCATGGGAAAAACTGTTTTTT. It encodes CASSRGSWEKLFF.

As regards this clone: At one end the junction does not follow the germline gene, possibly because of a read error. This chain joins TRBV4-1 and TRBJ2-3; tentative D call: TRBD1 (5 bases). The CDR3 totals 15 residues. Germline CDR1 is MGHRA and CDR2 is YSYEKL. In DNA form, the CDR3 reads TGCGCCAGCAGCCAAGATTTCGACTTCACAGGTACGCAGTATTTT. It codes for CASSQDFDFTGTQYF.

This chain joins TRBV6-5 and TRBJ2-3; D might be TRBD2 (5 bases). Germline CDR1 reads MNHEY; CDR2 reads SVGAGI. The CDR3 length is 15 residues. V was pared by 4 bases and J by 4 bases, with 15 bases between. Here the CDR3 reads CASSFRRGNADTQYF. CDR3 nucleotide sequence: TGTGCCAGCAGTTTTAGGAGAGGGAACGCAGATACGCAGTATTTT.